This T cell receptor (beta chain) stems from a study of human T cells and chemical hapten exposure. Overall study: Per-sample TCR yield variability stemmed mainly from small pooled library volume differences.

TCRdb used MiXCR to reprocess the RACE reads, holding one entry per CDR3 protein. The sample holds 100,000 or so distinct CDR3 sequences; 11% are singletons and the top ten take approximately 4%. The time point was: patch test 1, 2 weeks after DPC sensitization. The treatment: therapeutic diphenylcyclopropenone sensitization with weekly scalp DPC. CDR1 and CDR2 from the germline V gene are SGHTA and FQGNSA. This CDR3 has 17 amino acids. The V gene end was trimmed by 0 bases and the J gene end by 2 bases; junction bases not matched to a gene: 6. This clonotype was obtained from a woman in her thirties or forties with alopecia areata. Some clones in this sample may be carry-over from other donors' samples. The chain uses TRBV7-2 and TRBJ2-7; 11 bases are a match to TRBD2. The specimen comprised whole blood, sampled in connection with sensitization to the hapten diphenylcyclopropenone (DPC). This chain's CDR3 is CASSLALGTSGPYEQYF. The CDR3 coding sequence is TGTGCCAGCAGCTTAGCGCTTGGGACTAGCGGTCCCTACGAGCAGTACTTC.